This TCR beta chain was observed in a study of OX40 agonist ivuxolimab in advanced cancers. The overall study: All patients had ivuxolimab intravenously every 2 weeks at 0.01 to 10 mg/kg. Findings and limits, study-wide: Among expanded peripheral T cells, antigen specificity went undetermined. CD4+ and CD8+ blood T cells expanded clonally by week 6 at 0.1 to 3.0 mg/kg.

This clone showed up just once. Its antigen is as yet unknown. Drawing of blood for sampling happened at baseline, at cycle 4 day 1, and at cycle 7 day 1. CDR3 length equals 12 residues. Libraries were prepared by immunoSEQ multiplex PCR; TCRdb keeps only in-frame clonotypes and omits some of them. Of about 21,000 clones in the sample, roughly four fifths were seen once. This receptor was identified in an adult with an advanced solid tumor such as melanoma, head and neck, liver or kidney cancer. The gene calls are TRBV1 and TRBJ2-1; TRBD2, the table's D call, was not compared with the DNA. TRBV1 counts as a pseudogene. This material consisted of CD4+ or CD8+ T cells sorted from blood, taken in a trial of the OX40 agonist ivuxolimab. CDR3 residues: CTSRSKRDEQFF. For the CDR3, the DNA is TGCACCAGCAGATCTAAGCGGGATGAGCAGTTCTTC.